Presented here are 26 T cell receptor beta chains from one specimen sequenced in a study of beta chain features in type 1 diabetes. Expressed TCRB transcripts were sequenced, since all the RNA that had been isolated was reverse transcribed. The data were produced by immunoSEQ multiplex PCR, yet TCRdb's version contains in-frame clones alone and is incomplete. Among about 900,000 clones listed, roughly 15% were seen once. Sequencing input: naive CD4+ T cells from blood. The receptor set was obtained from a woman aged 18 to 35 in good health.

This clone occurred a few times. V is TRBV2 and J is TRBJ2-5; no clear D. The CDR3 runs 17 residues. Germline lookup yields CDR1 SNHLY and CDR2 FYNNEI. Trimming removed 7 bases from V and 4 bases from J, with 25 bases in between. This CDR3 is CASTFQPGGQALETQYF. DNA of the CDR3: TGTGCCAGCACTTTTCAGCCCGGCGGCCAGGCACTAGAGACCCAGTACTTC.

This clone has just a few counts. The chain recombines TRBV4-2 with TRBJ1-3; 7 nucleotides agree with TRBD1. The V gene end was trimmed by 1 base and the J gene end by 4 bases; junction bases not matched to a gene: 4. The CDR3 is 15 residues long. From germline, CDR1 is LGHNA and CDR2 YNFKEQ. The CDR3 DNA reads TGTGCCAGCAGCCAAGGGGAGGGGGCAGGAAACACCATATATTTT. Its translation: CASSQGEGAGNTIYF.

The chain is built from TRBV7-9 and TRBJ1-3; D gene unclear. Per germline, CDR1 SEHNR and CDR2 FQNEAQ (reference sequence). The length of the CDR3 is 12 residues. Trimming removed 5 bases from V and 8 bases from J, with 10 bases in between. DNA for the CDR3: TGTGCCAGCAGCCCCGGCGCACACACCATATATTTT. Translated: CASSPGAHTIYF.

The chain carries TRBV25-1 and TRBJ2-1; possibly TRBD1 or TRBD2 for D (5 bases each). Between the trimmed V and J ends, which lost 2 bases and 3 bases, there was a span of 11 bases. Germline V gene data show CDR1 as MGHDK and CDR2 as SYGVNS. CDR3 length: 15 residues. The CDR3 nucleotides read TGTGCCAGCAGTGAACAGGGCGGGCACTACAATGAGCAGTTCTTC. Protein: CASSEQGGHYNEQFF.

This clone came up a few times. The genes are TRBV20-1 and TRBJ2-7, with unresolved D. Germline V gene sequence: CDR1 DFQATT, CDR2 SNEGSKA (reference sequence). The V end was cut by 3 bases, the J end by 5 bases, with 8 bases between. The CDR3 runs to 11 residues. The CDR3 loop reads CSASQVNEQYF. The CDR3 region has the DNA TGCAGTGCTAGCCAGGTTAACGAGCAGTACTTC.

The V gene is TRBV9, the J gene TRBJ1-2; TRBD1 aligns across 9 bases. CDR3 length: 15 residues. Germline CDR1 SGDLS, CDR2 YYNGEE. Unmatched junction bases numbered 9, after V lost 2 bases and J lost 7 bases. CDR3 in amino acids: CASSVHRDRAPGYTF. The CDR3 DNA is TGTGCCAGCAGCGTCCACCGGGACAGGGCGCCTGGCTACACCTTC.

V gene TRBV7-2 combines with J gene TRBJ2-5; 7 nucleotides match TRBD2. CDR3 length equals 12 residues. The germline V gene has CDR1 SGHTA and CDR2 FQGNSA. The V gene end was trimmed by 8 bases and the J gene end by 5 bases; junction bases not matched to a gene: 5. CDR3 amino acids: CASRRGVETQYF. The DNA of the CDR3 is TGTGCCAGCCGTCGGGGGGTGGAGACCCAGTACTTC.

In its sample, this clone was seen a few times. V gene TRBV18 combines with J gene TRBJ2-4; 9 bases fit TRBD1. This CDR3 contains 13 residues. With 6 bases clipped from V and 7 bases from J, the junction kept 4 bases outside the gene matches. Germline-derived CDR1 and CDR2 are KGHSH and LQKENI. The CDR3 DNA is TGTGCCAGCTCTCGGGACAGGGTGAACATTCAGTACTTC. Its translation is CASSRDRVNIQYF.

There are a few counts of this clone. The rearrangement uses TRBV28 and TRBJ2-1, with a weak D call TRBD2 (6 bases). CDR1 is MDHEN and CDR2 is SYDVKM in the germline V gene. V was shortened by 6 bases and J by 2 bases, with 14 bases between the two germline ends. The CDR3 loop spans 15 amino acids. The CDR3 DNA is TGTGCCAGCAGAGGCGGGACCCAAGCCTACAATGAGCAGTTCTTC. Residues: CASRGGTQAYNEQFF.

This clone was picked up a small number of times. The CDR3 reads CAISRSLGATDTQYF. As DNA, the CDR3 is TGTGCCATCAGTCGGTCCCTCGGGGCCACAGATACGCAGTATTTT. This chain uses TRBV10-3 with TRBJ2-3, with D possibly called TRBD1 or TRBD2 (5 bases each). CDR1 is ENHRY and CDR2 is SYGVKD in the germline V gene. The CDR3 spans 15 residues. The V gene lost 5 bases and the J gene lost 2 bases, with 14 bases spanning the gap.

The gene calls are TRBV27 and TRBJ2-3; no clear D gene. The CDR3 length is 16 residues. V was trimmed by 2 bases and J by 2 bases, leaving 14 bases between them. CDR1 and CDR2 from the germline V gene are MNHEY and SMNVEV (reference sequence). CDR3 DNA: TGTGCCAGCAGTTTACCCCCCCTCTTAAACACAGATACGCAGTATTTT. This gives the protein CASSLPPLLNTDTQYF.

The chain couples TRBV15 to TRBJ2-5, with 11 nucleotides matching TRBD2. Per germline, CDR1 LNHNV and CDR2 YYDKDF (reference sequence). The CDR3 has 17 residues. The V segment lost 1 base and the J segment 5 bases; nucleotides outside the gene matches: 9. CDR3 sequence reads: CATSRGALAGVRETQYF. The CDR3 coding sequence is TGTGCCACCAGCAGAGGGGCACTAGCGGGAGTCCGGGAGACCCAGTACTTC. The full variable domain, with the rest looked up from reference TRBV15 and TRBJ2-5, is DAMVIQNPRYQVTQFGKPVTLSCSQTLNHNVMYWYQQKSSQAPKLLFHYYDKDFNNEADTPDNFQSRRPNTSFCFLDIRSPGLGDTAMYLCATSRGALAGVRETQYFGPGTRLLVL.

The sample holds a few counts of this clone. This chain links TRBV7-9 with TRBJ2-1, with D tentatively TRBD2 (6 bases). CDR3 size: 15 residues. V was shortened by 1 base and J by 2 bases, with 9 bases between the two germline ends. Germline assignment: CDR1 SEHNR and CDR2 FQNEAQ (reference sequence). The CDR3 region is CASSLVWGAYNEQFF. The CDR3 bases are TGTGCCAGCAGCTTAGTTTGGGGGGCCTACAATGAGCAGTTCTTC.

This clone was counted ten times or more. The chain combines TRBV4-3 with TRBJ2-3; D remains unclear. Looked up from germline, CDR1 is LGHNA and CDR2 is YSLEER. V lost 2 bases, J lost 6 bases, and 9 bases lay in between. This CDR3 contains 13 residues. CDR3 loop: CASSQPPADTQYF. The CDR3 bases are TGCGCCAGCAGCCAACCCCCAGCGGATACGCAGTATTTT.

Regarding this clone: Other nucleotide sequences in the sample specify the same CDR3. The V gene is TRBV5-1, the J gene TRBJ2-3; 7 bases line up with TRBD1. This CDR3 has 14 amino acids. Germline CDR1 and CDR2: SGHRS and YFSETQ. With 3 bases clipped from V and 5 bases from J, the junction kept 6 bases outside the gene matches. The CDR3 bases are TGCGCCAGCAGCTCCGGACAGGCCCGAGATACGCAGTATTTT. Translated: CASSSGQARDTQYF. The entire variable domain, with the rest obtained from reference TRBV5-1 and TRBJ2-3, is as follows: KAGVTQTPRYLIKTRGQQVTLSCSPISGHRSVSWYQQTPGQGLQFLFEYFSETQRNKGNFPGRFSGRQFSNSRSEMNVSTLELGDSALYLCASSSGQARDTQYFGPGTRLTVL.

This clone was counted a few times. The rearrangement links TRBV28 to TRBJ1-1, with D unresolved. The CDR3 covers 12 residues. The germline V and J ends were trimmed by 3 bases and 2 bases, with 4 bases remaining between them. In germline, CDR1 is MDHEN, CDR2 SYDVKM. In DNA form, the CDR3 reads TGTGCCAGCAGTTTGGATAACACTGAAGCTTTCTTT. Residues: CASSLDNTEAFF.

In its sample, this clone was seen a few times. The J gene is TRBJ2-3, the V gene TRBV7-3; 10 nucleotides align to TRBD2. Germline CDR1 reads SGHTA; CDR2 reads FQGTGA. There are 16 residues in the CDR3. V lost 5 bases, J lost 1 base, and 6 bases stayed unmatched. CDR3 DNA: TGTGCCAGCAGCCCATCCGGGACTAGCGGCACAGATACGCAGTATTTT. Translating gives CASSPSGTSGTDTQYF.

This clone has only a few counts. This chain joins TRBV7-9 and TRBJ2-2, with 8 positions matching TRBD1. The junction had 5 bases not matched to a gene; V was cut back by 2 bases and J by 3 bases. The CDR3 covers 16 residues. Germline lookup yields CDR1 SEHNR and CDR2 FQNEAQ (reference sequence). The DNA for the CDR3 is TGTGCCAGCAGCTTAAAACAGGGGGTCGACACCGGGGAGCTGTTTTTT. Protein product: CASSLKQGVDTGELFF. The whole variable domain, filled in from reference TRBV7-9 and TRBJ2-2, reads DTGVSQNPRHKITKRGQNVTFRCDPISEHNRLYWYRQTLGQGPEFLTYFQNEAQLEKSRLLSDRFSAERPKGSFSTLEIQRTEQGDSAMYLCASSLKQGVDTGELFFGEGSRLTVL.

The chain recombines TRBV10-3 with TRBJ2-7; 10 positions match TRBD2. The CDR3 runs to 14 residues. The germline gives CDR1 ENHRY, CDR2 SYGVKD. Losses at the gene ends were 4 bases for V and 6 bases for J; bases not matched to a gene: 6. CDR3 nucleotide sequence: TGTGCCATCAGTGGCTTAGCGGGAGGAGGCGAGCAGTACTTC. It translates to CAISGLAGGGEQYF.

V usage is TRBV18 and J usage is TRBJ2-1; 7 bases line up with TRBD2. The V gene end was trimmed by 6 bases and the J gene end by 2 bases; junction bases not matched to a gene: 4. The CDR3 spans 14 residues. Per the germline V gene, CDR1 is KGHSH and CDR2 is LQKENI. The CDR3 DNA is TGTGCCAGCTCCCCTAGCGGAACCTACAATGAGCAGTTCTTC. This sequence encodes CASSPSGTYNEQFF.

Details on this clone: Other DNA sequences in this specimen translate into the identical CDR3. The V gene is TRBV25-1, the J gene TRBJ2-3; D ambiguous. This CDR3 region has 14 residues. Trimming pared 4 bases from V and 3 bases from J, leaving 11 bases between. CDR1 is MGHDK, CDR2 SYGVNS, per germline. This CDR3 is CASSVAGSTDTQYF. CDR3 bases: TGTGCCAGCAGTGTTGCCGGCTCAACAGATACGCAGTATTTT.

The genes are TRBV15 and TRBJ1-4; 8 bases fit TRBD1. Per germline, CDR1 LNHNV and CDR2 YYDKDF (reference sequence). J lost 8 bases, V lost 6 bases, and 5 bases had no gene match. The CDR3 has 13 amino acids. The CDR3 DNA reads TGTGCCACCAGGACAGGGGCGTGGGAAAAACTGTTTTTT. Its protein is CATRTGAWEKLFF.

This clone appeared a few times. This rearrangement joins TRBV4-3 to TRBJ1-1; D gene uncertain. V lost 4 bases and J 5 bases, leaving 11 bases between the germline ends. The CDR3 length is 13 residues. CDR1 and CDR2 (germline): LGHNA, YSLEER. The CDR3 region has the DNA TGCGCCAGCAGCCCGCTTGAAAGGACTGAAGCTTTCTTT. It translates to CASSPLERTEAFF.

V usage is TRBV4-3 and J usage is TRBJ2-7, with TRBD2 identical over 8 bases. The V and J ends lost 1 base and 4 bases, in that order; junction bases with no gene match: 9. This CDR3 is 16 amino acids long. Germline V CDR1 and CDR2: LGHNA, YSLEER. The CDR3 reads CASSQVSGGKGYEQYF. As DNA, the CDR3 is TGCGCCAGCAGCCAAGTTTCGGGGGGGAAAGGGTACGAGCAGTACTTC.

The rearrangement joins TRBV20-1 to TRBJ2-7; 8 nucleotides line up with TRBD1. Trimming at V came to 3 bases and at J to 7 bases, leaving 2 bases not matched to a gene. CDR3 length: 11 amino acids. Per germline, CDR1 DFQATT and CDR2 SNEGSKA (reference sequence). Here the CDR3 reads CSASRQGEQYF. DNA for the CDR3: TGCAGTGCTAGTAGACAGGGGGAGCAGTACTTC.

With respect to this clone: Its ends do not fully match the called genes, so a read error is possible. Other DNA sequences within the sample encode an identical CDR3. V is TRBV28 and J is TRBJ2-7; D is undetermined. This CDR3 spans 11 amino acids. Germline V gene data show CDR1 as MDHEN and CDR2 as SYDVKM. Here the CDR3 DNA reads TGTGCCAGCAGTTCAACCTACGAGCAATACTTC. Translating it yields CASSSTYEQYF.